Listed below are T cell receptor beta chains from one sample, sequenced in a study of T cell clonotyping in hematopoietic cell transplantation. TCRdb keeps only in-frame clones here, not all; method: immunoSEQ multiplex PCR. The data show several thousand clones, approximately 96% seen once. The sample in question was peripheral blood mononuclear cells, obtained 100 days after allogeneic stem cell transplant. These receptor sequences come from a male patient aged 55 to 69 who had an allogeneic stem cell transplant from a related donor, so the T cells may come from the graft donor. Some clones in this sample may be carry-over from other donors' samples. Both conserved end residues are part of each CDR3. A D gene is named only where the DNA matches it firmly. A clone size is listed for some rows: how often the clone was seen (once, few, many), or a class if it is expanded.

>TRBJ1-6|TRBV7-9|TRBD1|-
TGTGCCAGCAGCGGACGACAGGGAAATAATTCACCCCTCCACTTT
CASSGRQGNNSPLHF
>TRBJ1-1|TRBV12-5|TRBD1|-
TGTGCTAGTGGTTCGACCAGGGGGGGTGTGAACACTGAAGCTTTCTTT
CASGSTRGGVNTEAFF
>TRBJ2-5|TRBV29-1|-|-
TGCAGCGTTACCGGGGGTTACCAAGAGACCCAGTACTTC
CSVTGGYQETQYF
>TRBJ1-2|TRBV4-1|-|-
TGCGCCAGCAGCCAAGATTCAGGGAACTATGGCTACACCTTC
CASSQDSGNYGYTF
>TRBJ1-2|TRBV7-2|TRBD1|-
TGTGCCAGCAGCTTACCGACAGGGAGAAGGTATGGCTACACCTTC
CASSLPTGRRYGYTF
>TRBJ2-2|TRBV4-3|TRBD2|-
TGCGCCAGCAGCCAAGATCGAAGCCGGGCGGGGGGGCTGAACACCGGGGAGCTGTTTTTT
CASSQDRSRAGGLNTGELFF
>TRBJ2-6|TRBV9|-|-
TGTGCCAGCAGCGACGGTGGGGGGTCTGGGGCCAACGTCCTGACTTTC
CASSDGGGSGANVLTF
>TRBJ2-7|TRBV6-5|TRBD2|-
TGTGCCAGCAGTTACTCCGCTAGCGGGGGGACCTACGAGCAGTACTTC
CASSYSASGGTYEQYF
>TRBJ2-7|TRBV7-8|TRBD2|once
TGTGCCAGCAGCTTAGGGGGAGGGCCCGAGCAGTACTTC
CASSLGGGPEQYF
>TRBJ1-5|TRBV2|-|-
TGTGCCAGCACCCGGGACATGGGGAATCAGCCCCAGCATTTT
CASTRDMGNQPQHF